These 21 T cell receptor beta chains share one sample of origin, sequenced in a study of T cells in Graves' hyperthyroidism and ophthalmopathy. RNA transcripts yielded amplified TCR beta CDR3 regions. RT-PCR in the first round (using the HTBI primer set) targeted the TCR CDR3. TCRdb used MiXCR to reprocess the multiplex PCR reads, holding one entry per CDR3 protein. The sample has 460,000 or so distinct CDR3 sequences, 14% seen once. Sequencing used blood. The receptors shown here come from a woman aged 18-29 years with Graves' hyperthyroidism.

This clonotype was detected ten times or more. J is TRBJ2-3 and V is TRBV27; 12 bases are a match to TRBD2. The trim removed 5 bases at V and 3 bases at J, leaving 15 bases unmatched. CDR3 length equals 19 residues. Looked up from germline, CDR1 is MNHEY and CDR2 is SMNVEV (reference sequence). Here the CDR3 DNA reads TGTGCCAGCAGTCCTCAACCCAGACTAGCGGGAGATTTGACAGATACGCAGTATTTT. This sequence encodes CASSPQPRLAGDLTDTQYF.

At least ten counts were recorded for this clonotype. The chain carries TRBV12-3 or TRBV12-4 and TRBJ2-3; D may be TRBD2 (6 bases). This CDR3 is 15 amino acids long. V shed 4 bases and J shed 3 bases, with 14 bases lying between them. This CDR3 reads CASSSTSPRTDTQYF. CDR3 in DNA: TGTGCCAGCAGTTCCACTAGCCCCCGGACAGATACGCAGTATTTT.

This clonotype was detected ten times or more. The chain carries TRBV13 and TRBJ2-5; D is uncertain. This CDR3 has 12 residues. CDR1 and CDR2 (germline): PRHDT, FYEKMQ (reference sequence). V was cut by 0 bases and J by 5 bases, with 4 bases left in between. Here the CDR3 DNA reads TGTGCCAGCAGCTTAGGCCGCGAGACCCAGTACTTC. Its protein is CASSLGRETQYF. Full variable domain (missing parts from reference TRBV13 and TRBJ2-5): AAGVIQSPRHLIKEKRETATLKCYPIPRHDTVYWYQQGPGQDPQFLISFYEKMQSDKGSIPDRFSAQQFSDYHSELNMSSLELGDSALYFCASSLGRETQYFGPGTRLLVL.

The chain combines TRBV29-1 with TRBJ1-4, with 10 bases identical to TRBD1. The germline CDR1 and CDR2 sequences are SQVTM and ANQGSEA. This CDR3 has 13 residues. With V trimmed by 7 bases and J by 8 bases, 7 bases remained unmatched. CDR3 residues: CSAGTGVEEKLFF. CDR3 bases: TGCAGCGCGGGGACAGGGGTTGAAGAAAAACTGTTTTTT.

This clonotype was seen at least ten times. V is TRBV2 and J is TRBJ2-2, with D hard to call. The CDR3 sequence is 13 residues long. The germline V gene has CDR1 SNHLY and CDR2 FYNNEI. V lost 5 bases and J 8 bases, leaving 12 bases between the germline ends. The CDR3 nucleotides are TGTGCCAGCAGTTTTGGAGTCGAGGGGGAGCTGTTTTTT. Amino acid sequence: CASSFGVEGELFF. The full variable domain, in which reference TRBV2 and TRBJ2-2 provide the parts outside the CDR3, is EPEVTQTPSHQVTQMGQEVILRCVPISNHLYFYWYRQILGQKVEFLVSFYNNEISEKSEIFDDQFSVERPDGSNFTLKIRSTKLEDSAMYFCASSFGVEGELFFGEGSRLTVL.

On this clonotype itself: Being one base from a much bigger clone, this may be a read error. The chain uses TRBV20-1 and TRBJ2-5; 8 bases are shared with TRBD1. CDR3 length: 16 amino acids. Per the germline V gene, CDR1 is DFQATT and CDR2 is SNEGSKA (reference sequence). The CDR3 DNA sequence: TGCGGTGCCCCCCGGAGGCACAGGGGGTTTGGGGAGACCCAGTACTTC. It translates to CGAPRRHRGFGETQYF.

This clonotype was seen ten or more times. This rearrangement joins TRBV12-3 or TRBV12-4 to TRBJ1-4, with 7 bases matching TRBD1. Germline trimming cut 8 bases from V and 2 bases from J; bases unmatched to any gene: 5. This CDR3 region has 14 residues. The CDR3 sequence is CASSPRGTNEKLFF. CDR3 nucleotides: TGTGCCAGCTCACCCAGGGGGACTAATGAAAAACTGTTTTTT.

This clonotype was detected a few times. The rearrangement uses TRBV14 and TRBJ2-1; D is ambiguous. V lost 1 base and J lost 12, with 10 bases in between. The germline gives CDR1 SGHDN, CDR2 FVKESK. The CDR3 runs to 12 residues. The CDR3 spells CASSQAGSGQFF. As DNA, the CDR3 is TGTGCCAGCAGCCAAGCCGGGTCAGGGCAGTTCTTC.

This clonotype was detected many times. The CDR3 sequence: CASRAAKNSPLHF. The CDR3 DNA is TGTGCCAGCAGAGCAGCTAAAAATTCACCCCTCCACTTT. This chain uses TRBV28 with TRBJ1-6; D call uncertain. CDR1 is MDHEN and CDR2 is SYDVKM in the germline V gene. V shed 6 bases and J shed 7 bases, with 10 bases lying between them. The CDR3 runs 13 residues.

The sample holds a few counts of this clonotype. CDR3 sequence: CSAKDLDTGELFF. The CDR3 coding sequence is TGCAGTGCTAAGGACTTAGACACCGGGGAGCTGTTTTTT. The rearrangement uses TRBV20-1 and TRBJ2-2, with a tentative D call TRBD2 (5 bases). The CDR3 runs to 13 residues. With 4 bases removed from V and 3 bases from J, the gap between germline ends came to 9 bases. Germline V gene sequence: CDR1 DFQATT, CDR2 SNEGSKA (reference sequence).

This clonotype showed up many times. The chain couples TRBV5-1 to TRBJ2-1; possible D gene TRBD2, 6 bases. CDR1 and CDR2 (germline): SGHRS, YFSETQ. CDR3 length: 13 residues. Trimming left V 5 bases short and J 7 bases short, with 13 bases between. The CDR3 region is CASRGSGENEQFF. CDR3 in DNA: TGCGCCAGCAGGGGTAGCGGCGAAAATGAGCAGTTCTTC.

As to this clonotype: The junction departs from the called germline gene at one end, perhaps through a read error. V gene TRBV5-8 combines with J gene TRBJ2-3, with D possibly TRBD2 on 5 matching bases. Germline lookup yields CDR1 SGHTS and CDR2 YDEGEE. CDR3 size: 14 residues. The CDR3 sequence is CASRLGSGTDTQYF. For the CDR3, the DNA is TGTGCCAGCCGCTTGGGTAGCGGCACAGATACGCAGTATTTT.

The table lists this clonotype with many counts. This sequence joins TRBV7-9 and TRBJ2-1; TRBD2 matches at 10 bases. The germline V gene has CDR1 SEHNR and CDR2 FQNEAQ (reference sequence). Trimming took 1 base from V and 10 from J; bases not matched to a gene: 10. This CDR3 contains 16 residues. The CDR3 protein is CASSLGLAGVWEEQFF. The CDR3 region has the DNA TGTGCCAGCAGCTTAGGGCTAGCGGGAGTTTGGGAAGAGCAGTTCTTC.

The sample holds many counts of this clonotype. The chain joins TRBV12-3 or TRBV12-4 to TRBJ2-1; D possibly corresponds to TRBD1 (7 bases). Trimming left V 1 base short and J 8 bases short, with 15 bases between. CDR3 length equals 15 residues. This chain's CDR3 is CASSLGRGRGDEQFF. In DNA, the CDR3 is TGTGCCAGCAGTTTAGGGAGGGGGCGTGGTGATGAGCAGTTCTTC.

Only a few counts were recorded for this clonotype. The V and J genes are TRBV9 and TRBJ2-4; D is possibly TRBD1 or TRBD2 (5 bases each). This CDR3 spans 13 amino acids. Germline loops: CDR1 SGDLS, CDR2 YYNGEE. The ends were cut back, 7 bases at V and 5 bases at J, with 13 bases in the middle. The CDR3, as DNA: TGTGCCAGCCAAGGCGTGGGGGAAAACATTCAGTACTTC. Translating gives CASQGVGENIQYF.

V gene TRBV3-1 combines with J gene TRBJ1-4; possible D gene TRBD1, 6 bases. Between the trimmed V and J ends, which lost 1 base and 7 bases, there was a span of 10 bases. The CDR3 covers 14 residues. Germline V gene sequence: CDR1 LGHDT, CDR2 YNNKEL (reference sequence). CDR3: CASSQGGGSEKLFF. The CDR3 nucleotides read TGTGCCAGCAGCCAAGGAGGGGGGAGTGAAAAACTGTTTTTT.

The rearrangement joins TRBV13 to TRBJ2-2; 10 nucleotides agree with TRBD2. Germline CDR1 reads PRHDT; CDR2 reads FYEKMQ (reference sequence). The CDR3 runs to 17 residues. Trimming at V came to 0 bases and at J to 4 bases, leaving 5 bases not matched to a gene. The DNA of the CDR3 is TGTGCCAGCAGCTTAGGGCTAGCGGGAGTTTCCACCGGGGAGCTGTTTTTT. This codes for CASSLGLAGVSTGELFF. Full variable domain (outside the CDR3, taken from reference TRBV13 and TRBJ2-2): AAGVIQSPRHLIKEKRETATLKCYPIPRHDTVYWYQQGPGQDPQFLISFYEKMQSDKGSIPDRFSAQQFSDYHSELNMSSLELGDSALYFCASSLGLAGVSTGELFFGEGSRLTVL.

This clonotype was counted ten times or more. The CDR3 DNA follows: TGTGCCAGCAGTACCCTAGACGGGACACGAGGAGGCTACACCTTC. Protein product: CASSTLDGTRGGYTF. The J gene is TRBJ1-2, the V gene TRBV25-1; maybe TRBD1 (6 bases). Germline CDR1 reads MGHDK; CDR2 reads SYGVNS. Trimming stripped 5 bases from V and 8 bases from J, with 21 bases between. This CDR3 spans 15 amino acids.

The chain carries TRBV5-1 and TRBJ2-3; 11 nucleotides match TRBD2. With V trimmed by 3 bases and J by 4 bases, 7 bases remained unmatched. CDR1 is SGHRS and CDR2 is YFSETQ in the germline V gene. This CDR3 is built from 16 residues. The CDR3 here is CASSYTSGGGSDTQYF. The DNA of the CDR3 is TGCGCCAGCAGCTACACTAGCGGGGGAGGATCAGATACGCAGTATTTT. The full variable domain, in which reference TRBV5-1 and TRBJ2-3 provide the parts outside the CDR3, is KAGVTQTPRYLIKTRGQQVTLSCSPISGHRSVSWYQQTPGQGLQFLFEYFSETQRNKGNFPGRFSGRQFSNSRSEMNVSTLELGDSALYLCASSYTSGGGSDTQYFGPGTRLTVL.

The chain carries TRBV3-1 and TRBJ2-2; 13 positions match TRBD2. The CDR3 covers 18 residues. The germline V gene encodes CDR1 LGHDT and CDR2 YNNKEL (reference sequence). Trimming at V came to 5 bases and at J to 3 bases, leaving 9 bases not matched to a gene. CDR3 sequence (DNA): TGTGCCAGCAGCGGTGTACTAGCGGGAGGGCTCTACACCGGGGAGCTGTTTTTT. Its translation is CASSGVLAGGLYTGELFF.

Notes on this clonotype: A much bigger clone sits one base away, suggesting this may be a read error. This chain joins TRBV12-3 or TRBV12-4 and TRBJ2-1; D is uncertain. The CDR3 is 11 residues long. V was trimmed by 8 bases and J by 9 bases, leaving 11 bases between them. The CDR3 nucleotides are TGTGCCAGCCTGCTCGCCAGTGAGCAGTTCTTC. Encoded protein: CASLLASEQFF.